Sequencing of this T cell receptor beta chain was carried out in a study of blood T cell repertoires in COVID-19. Assay used: immunoSEQ multiplex PCR; TCRdb lists only in-frame clones, some missing. Counted here are about 90,000 clones, around 93% occurring once; the ten biggest clones make up around 2.3%. This clone has just a few counts. Germline CDR1 and CDR2: MNHEY and SVGAGI. Trimming took 2 bases from V and 4 from J; bases not matched to a gene: 6. The CDR3 is 16 residues long. The TCR originated in a human donor with active COVID-19. The donor label of this sample is uncertain. The chain employs TRBV6-5 and TRBJ2-3; 10 nucleotides align to TRBD2. Sequencing used peripheral blood. CDR3 bases: TGTGCCAGCAGTTACGTAGGGCTAGCGGGGGCAGATACGCAGTATTTT. Its translation: CASSYVGLAGADTQYF.